The next 28 T cell receptor beta chains were all read from a single sample in a study of T cells in Graves' hyperthyroidism and ophthalmopathy. Amplified regions were TCR beta CDR3 sequences from RNA transcripts. When the TCR CDR3 underwent first-round RT-PCR, the HTBI primer set was used. TCRdb reprocessed the multiplex PCR reads with MiXCR, giving one entry per CDR3 protein. The repertoire has fewer than 550,000 distinct CDR3 sequences, 15% to 19% of them found once; the top ten carry around 7.3%. The specimen sequenced was blood. The origin of the receptors is a woman under 30 with Graves' hyperthyroidism.

The rearrangement links TRBV7-9 to TRBJ2-2; D may match TRBD1 or TRBD2 (6 bases each). The germline V and J ends were trimmed by 11 bases and 1 base, with 17 bases remaining between them. Per germline, CDR1 SEHNR and CDR2 FQNEAQ (reference sequence). CDR3 length: 15 amino acids. The CDR3 spells CAHTGGLLNTGELFF. The DNA of the CDR3 is TGTGCCCATACCGGGGGCCTGCTGAACACCGGGGAGCTGTTTTTT.

This clonotype was recorded many times. The rearrangement links TRBV20-1 to TRBJ2-1, with a weak D call TRBD1 (6 bases). The CDR3 extends over 14 amino acids. Germline V gene lookup returns CDR1 DFQATT and CDR2 SNEGSKA (reference sequence). V dropped 2 bases and J dropped 7 bases, with 15 bases sitting between them. The CDR3 spells CSARRQVAVNEQFF. In DNA, the CDR3 is TGCAGTGCTAGACGACAGGTTGCGGTTAATGAGCAGTTCTTC.

The chain links TRBV4-1 to TRBJ2-1; perhaps D is TRBD1 or TRBD2 (5 bases each). CDR3 length: 16 amino acids. From germline, CDR1 is MGHRA and CDR2 YSYEKL. V was pared by 1 base and J by 8 bases, with 18 bases between. CDR3 nucleotide sequence: TGCGCCAGCAGCCAAGTGTTTCGGGGCGCCTGGGATGAGCAGTTCTTC. Its translation: CASSQVFRGAWDEQFF.

The sample holds many counts of this clonotype. J is TRBJ2-1 and V is TRBV28; 10 bases map to TRBD2. V dropped 4 bases and J dropped 8; count of bases not matched to a gene: 11. From germline, CDR1 is MDHEN and CDR2 SYDVKM. The CDR3 sequence is 16 residues long. The CDR3 sequence is CASSYTAGGRNYEQFF. As DNA, the CDR3 is TGTGCCAGCAGTTACACAGCGGGGGGGCGTAATTATGAGCAGTTCTTC.

At least ten counts were recorded for this clonotype. The chain uses TRBV30 and TRBJ2-1; no reliable D call. Germline CDR1 GTSNPN, CDR2 SVGIG (reference sequence). Trimming stripped 5 bases from V and 5 bases from J, with 7 bases between. The CDR3 runs 11 residues. The DNA for the CDR3 is TGTGCCTGGGGTCAGGACAATGAGCAGTTCTTC. Translated: CAWGQDNEQFF.

This clonotype was found many times. The CDR3 coding sequence is TGTGCCAGCAGTGAATACTACGAGCAGTACTTC. It codes for CASSEYYEQYF. The chain carries TRBV2 and TRBJ2-7; no reliable D call. CDR3 length equals 11 residues. CDR1 and CDR2 from the germline V gene are SNHLY and FYNNEI. V was clipped by 2 bases and J by 3 bases, with 2 bases between them.

This clonotype was counted at least ten times. The gene calls are TRBV28 and TRBJ1-2; no definite D call. The V gene's germline CDR1 is MDHEN and CDR2 SYDVKM. V lost 2 bases and J 1 base, leaving 14 bases between the germline ends. CDR3 length equals 16 residues. In DNA, the CDR3 is TGTGCCAGCAGTTTAGTGGTGCGGCCTTTTAACTATGGCTACACCTTC. Protein product: CASSLVVRPFNYGYTF.

Ten or more counts support this clonotype. The rearrangement uses TRBV12-3 or TRBV12-4 and TRBJ2-7; TRBD1 agrees at 12 bases. V was clipped by 9 bases and J by 6 bases; unmatched bases: 9. The CDR3 runs to 14 residues. In DNA, the CDR3 is TGTGCCAGTTCTCCGGGACAGGGGGCTCGCGAGCAGTACTTC. Protein: CASSPGQGAREQYF.

This sequence joins TRBV19 and TRBJ1-2; D gene uncertain. CDR3 length: 14 amino acids. Trimming pared 0 bases from V and 3 bases from J, leaving 8 bases between. Germline V gene lookup returns CDR1 LNHDA and CDR2 SQIVND (reference sequence). CDR3 sequence (DNA): TGTGCCAGTAGTATAGATAACGGATACTATGGCTACACCTTC. The encoded protein is CASSIDNGYYGYTF. The whole variable domain, remainder taken from reference TRBV19 and TRBJ1-2, is DGGITQSPKYLFRKEGQNVTLSCEQNLNHDAMYWYRQDPGQGLRLIYYSQIVNDFQKGDIAEGYSVSREKKESFPLTVTSAQKNPTAFYLCASSIDNGYYGYTFGSGTRLTVV.

There are many counts of this clonotype. CDR3 residues: CSAGDTGTETTDTQYF. CDR3 nucleotide sequence: TGCAGTGCTGGGGATACCGGGACAGAGACCACAGATACGCAGTATTTT. The gene calls are TRBV20-1 and TRBJ2-3; the match to TRBD1 covers 7 bases. V was pared by 5 bases and J by 2 bases, with 13 bases of the junction left unmatched. This CDR3 comprises 16 residues. The germline V gene encodes CDR1 DFQATT and CDR2 SNEGSKA (reference sequence).

This clonotype has just a few counts. The rearrangement uses TRBV6-1 and TRBJ2-1, with D uncertain. The germline V gene has CDR1 MNHNS and CDR2 SASEGT. This CDR3 region has 13 residues. The V gene lost 5 bases and the J gene lost 6 bases, with 11 bases spanning the gap. CDR3 sequence (DNA): TGTGCCAGCAGTAGGAATCGGGTCAATGAGCAGTTCTTC. It encodes CASSRNRVNEQFF.

This clonotype has only a few counts. V gene TRBV6-2 or TRBV6-3 combines with J gene TRBJ2-1; possible D gene TRBD2, 8 bases. The CDR3 is made up of 18 amino acids. Germline V gene data show CDR1 as MNHEY and CDR2 as SVGEGT. Between the trimmed V and J ends, which lost 2 bases and 6 bases, there was a span of 23 bases. The CDR3 sequence is CASSYPGGGQGGRNEQFF. The DNA of the CDR3 is TGTGCCAGCAGTTACCCCGGGGGGGGGCAGGGGGGTCGCAATGAGCAGTTCTTC.

The sample holds many counts of this clonotype. The chain couples TRBV20-1 to TRBJ2-5, with TRBD2 as a possible D gene (6 bases). CDR1 is DFQATT and CDR2 is SNEGSKA in the germline V gene (reference sequence). The CDR3 totals 14 residues. Trimming took 5 bases from V and 5 from J, leaving 18 bases between them. The DNA for the CDR3 is TGCAGTGCTCTTCTGGGGGACTTGGGCGAGACCCAGTACTTC. This sequence encodes CSALLGDLGETQYF.

This clonotype has at least ten counts. The V gene is TRBV11-2, the J gene TRBJ2-7; D is unclear. Germline assignment: CDR1 SGHAT and CDR2 FQNNGV. The V gene lost 6 bases and the J gene lost 1 base, with 13 bases spanning the gap. This CDR3 has 14 residues. The CDR3 loop reads CASRHPTSSYEQYF. The CDR3 DNA sequence: TGTGCCAGCAGGCATCCGACCTCGTCCTACGAGCAGTACTTC.

The sample holds many counts of this clonotype. The chain recombines TRBV6-1 with TRBJ2-3; 13 positions match TRBD2. From germline, CDR1 is MNHNS and CDR2 SASEGT. V shed 6 bases and J 5 bases; nucleotides not matched to a gene: 5. This CDR3 is 15 amino acids long. CDR3 bases: TGTGCCAGCAGGGGGGGACTAGCGGGAATAGATACGCAGTATTTT. Translating it yields CASRGGLAGIDTQYF.

This clonotype was seen many times. The chain joins TRBV20-1 to TRBJ2-7, with 9 positions matching TRBD2. The V gene's germline CDR1 is DFQATT and CDR2 SNEGSKA (reference sequence). The CDR3 runs 15 residues. With 2 bases clipped from V and 2 bases from J, the junction kept 7 bases outside the gene matches. CDR3 amino acids: CSARTGTSSTYEQYF. The CDR3, as DNA: TGCAGTGCTAGAACCGGGACTAGCTCCACCTACGAGCAGTACTTC.

This clonotype was observed at least ten times. The V gene is TRBV9, the J gene TRBJ2-7; TRBD2 is a possible D gene (5 bases). This CDR3 region has 13 residues. In germline, CDR1 is SGDLS, CDR2 YYNGEE. V was shortened by 3 bases and J by 1 base, with 8 bases between the two germline ends. The CDR3, as DNA: TGTGCCAGCAGCGGAGGGAATTCCTACGAGCAGTACTTC. The encoded protein is CASSGGNSYEQYF. The whole variable domain, remainder taken from reference TRBV9 and TRBJ2-7, is DSGVTQTPKHLITATGQRVTLRCSPRSGDLSVYWYQQSLDQGLQFLIQYYNGEERAKGNILERFSAQQFPDLHSELNLSSLELGDSALYFCASSGGNSYEQYFGPGTRLTVT.

This clonotype was seen repeatedly, ten times or more. This sequence joins TRBV7-9 and TRBJ2-4, with TRBD2 as a possible D gene (5 bases). The length of the CDR3 is 12 residues. The ends were cut back, 5 bases at V and 9 bases at J, with 11 bases in the middle. Germline CDR1 reads SEHNR; CDR2 reads FQNEAQ (reference sequence). The CDR3 DNA reads as TGTGCCAGCAGCCAAGGAGGCGGCATTCAGTACTTC. Amino acids: CASSQGGGIQYF.

The CDR3 spells CASGLAGGRGETQYF. Written as DNA, the CDR3 is TGTGCCAGCGGACTAGCGGGGGGCCGGGGAGAGACCCAGTACTTC. The genes are TRBV3-1 and TRBJ2-5; 14 bases are a match to TRBD2. Germline V gene data show CDR1 as LGHDT and CDR2 as YNNKEL (reference sequence). The trim removed 8 bases at V and 4 bases at J, leaving 6 bases unmatched. The CDR3 totals 15 residues.

Ten or more counts support this clonotype. The chain employs TRBV7-2 and TRBJ2-3; a weak D match, TRBD2 (5 bases). CDR3 length: 13 residues. Germline CDR1 SGHTA, CDR2 FQGNSA. With 3 bases removed from V and 4 bases from J, the gap between germline ends came to 8 bases. Written as DNA, the CDR3 is TGTGCCAGCAGCTTCCTAGCAGCAGATACGCAGTATTTT. It encodes CASSFLAADTQYF.

This clonotype was found many times. The rearrangement uses TRBV5-1 and TRBJ1-2, with 7 positions matching TRBD1. V dropped 2 bases and J dropped 2; count of bases not matched to a gene: 3. CDR1 and CDR2 (germline): SGHRS, YFSETQ. This CDR3 spans 14 amino acids. DNA for the CDR3: TGCGCCAGCAGCTTCGACAGGGAGAACTATGGCTACACCTTC. Residues: CASSFDRENYGYTF.

The V and J genes are TRBV7-9 and TRBJ1-1; 8 nucleotides match TRBD1. Unmatched junction bases numbered 12, after V lost 6 bases and J lost 0 bases. Germline V CDR1 and CDR2: SEHNR, FQNEAQ (reference sequence). The CDR3 is made up of 17 amino acids. CDR3 bases: TGTGCCAGCAGGCCGACAGGGGCCTCGATAATGAACACTGAAGCTTTCTTT. Protein product: CASRPTGASIMNTEAFF.

The table lists this clonotype with many counts. Here the CDR3 reads CASSQGTLLSGELFF. Here the CDR3 DNA reads TGCGCCAGCAGCCAAGGAACATTGCTGAGCGGGGAGCTGTTTTTT. The rearrangement joins TRBV4-1 to TRBJ2-2; D is ambiguous. V dropped 1 base and J dropped 7 bases, with 13 bases sitting between them. Germline V gene sequence: CDR1 MGHRA, CDR2 YSYEKL. This CDR3 is built from 15 residues.

J is TRBJ2-7 and V is TRBV10-3, with D tentatively TRBD1 (6 bases). This CDR3 has 14 residues. The ends were cut back, 6 bases at V and 0 bases at J, with 12 bases in the middle. The germline V gene has CDR1 ENHRY and CDR2 SYGVKD. The DNA for the CDR3 is TGTGCCATCAGACTCCGGGACACCTCCTACGAGCAGTACTTC. It codes for CAIRLRDTSYEQYF.

This clonotype was found many times. The rearrangement links TRBV7-3 to TRBJ2-3, with a possible D match to TRBD1 (5 bases). V lost 4 bases, J lost 3 bases, and 20 bases lay in between. This CDR3 is built from 17 residues. Germline V lookup: CDR1 SGHTA, CDR2 FQGTGA. The CDR3: CASSYLPGQGRTDTQYF. CDR3 coding DNA: TGTGCCAGCAGCTACCTCCCAGGGCAGGGTAGAACAGATACGCAGTATTTT.

This clonotype has ten or more counts. The chain couples TRBV20-1 to TRBJ2-5, with a tentative D call TRBD2 (6 bases). The CDR3 loop spans 16 amino acids. Per the germline V gene, CDR1 is DFQATT and CDR2 is SNEGSKA (reference sequence). Between the trimmed V and J ends, which lost 0 bases and 2 bases, there was a span of 16 bases. The CDR3 coding sequence is TGCAGTGCTAGAGATTTTGAGGGAGGATTGCAAGAGACCCAGTACTTC. It codes for CSARDFEGGLQETQYF.

This clonotype was observed a handful of times. The chain joins TRBV5-1 to TRBJ2-2, with D possibly matching TRBD1 (7 bases). The CDR3 runs to 16 residues. Germline V gene data show CDR1 as SGHRS and CDR2 as YFSETQ. Trimming pared 4 bases from V and 6 bases from J, leaving 19 bases between. As DNA, the CDR3 is TGCGCCAGCAGCACCTCAGGGGGGAAGTCTCCCGGGGAGCTGTTTTTT. Its protein is CASSTSGGKSPGELFF.

V is TRBV2 and J is TRBJ1-2; D uncertain. V lost 7 bases to trimming and J lost 8 bases, with 14 bases between them. In germline, CDR1 is SNHLY, CDR2 FYNNEI. The CDR3 is made up of 12 amino acids. CDR3 sequence reads: CASIIPEGGYTF. The CDR3 nucleotides are TGTGCCAGCATCATTCCGGAGGGAGGCTACACCTTC.